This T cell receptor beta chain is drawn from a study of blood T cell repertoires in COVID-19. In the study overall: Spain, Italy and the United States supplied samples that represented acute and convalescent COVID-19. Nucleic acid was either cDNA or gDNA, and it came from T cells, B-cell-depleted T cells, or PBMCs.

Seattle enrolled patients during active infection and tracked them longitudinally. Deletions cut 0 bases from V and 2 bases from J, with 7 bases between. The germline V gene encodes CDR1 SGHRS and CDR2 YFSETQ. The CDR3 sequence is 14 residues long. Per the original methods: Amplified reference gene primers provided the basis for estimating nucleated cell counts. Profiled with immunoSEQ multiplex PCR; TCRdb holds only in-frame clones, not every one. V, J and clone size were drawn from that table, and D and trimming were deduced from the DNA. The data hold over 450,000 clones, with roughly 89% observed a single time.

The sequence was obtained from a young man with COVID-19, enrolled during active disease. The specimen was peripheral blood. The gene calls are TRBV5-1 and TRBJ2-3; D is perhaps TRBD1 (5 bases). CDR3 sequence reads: CASSLAGFTDTQYF. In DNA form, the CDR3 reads TGCGCCAGCAGCTTGGCAGGGTTCACAGATACGCAGTATTTT.